Here is one T cell receptor (beta chain) with its context. The antigen remains undetermined. Generated by immunoSEQ multiplex PCR, the TCRdb table keeps only in-frame clones and is missing some. The table records about 61,000 clones, approximately 86% of them present only once. The data originate from a study of OX40 agonist ivuxolimab in advanced cancers. Study-level information: Therapy given before enrollment (anti-PD-1, anti-PD-L1 or anti-CTLA-4) was allowed, and 40% had some. One patient with hepatocellular carcinoma and two with cutaneous melanoma, three in all, had partial responses. Whole-study results and caveats: Some nonresponders likewise displayed low normalized T-cell clonal expansion. Expanded clones were, on average, more numerous among CD8+ T cells than CD4+.

The germline gives CDR1 MNHEY, CDR2 SVGAGI. The CDR3 has 16 residues. Losses at the gene ends were 0 bases for V and 5 bases for J; bases not matched to a gene: 8. This clonotype was sampled from an adult with an advanced solid tumor such as melanoma, head and neck, liver or kidney cancer. V and J are TRBV6-5 and TRBJ2-3; 7 bases are shared with TRBD2. The material sequenced was CD4+ or CD8+ T cells sorted from blood, taken in a trial of the OX40 agonist ivuxolimab. The CDR3 DNA is TGTGCCAGCAGTTACTCGGGAGGGGTCGGTGGAGATACGCAGTATTTT. As protein: CASSYSGGVGGDTQYF.